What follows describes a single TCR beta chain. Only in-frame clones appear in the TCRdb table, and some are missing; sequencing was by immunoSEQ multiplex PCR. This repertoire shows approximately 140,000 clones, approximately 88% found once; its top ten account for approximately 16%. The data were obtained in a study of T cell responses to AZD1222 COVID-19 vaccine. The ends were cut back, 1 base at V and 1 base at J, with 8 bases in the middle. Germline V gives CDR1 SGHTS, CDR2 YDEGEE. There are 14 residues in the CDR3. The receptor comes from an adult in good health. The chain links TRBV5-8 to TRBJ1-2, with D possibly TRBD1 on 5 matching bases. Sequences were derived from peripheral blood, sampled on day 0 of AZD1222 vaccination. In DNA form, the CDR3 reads TGTGCCAGCAGCTTGCCGACAGTTAACTATGGCTACACCTTC. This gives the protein CASSLPTVNYGYTF.